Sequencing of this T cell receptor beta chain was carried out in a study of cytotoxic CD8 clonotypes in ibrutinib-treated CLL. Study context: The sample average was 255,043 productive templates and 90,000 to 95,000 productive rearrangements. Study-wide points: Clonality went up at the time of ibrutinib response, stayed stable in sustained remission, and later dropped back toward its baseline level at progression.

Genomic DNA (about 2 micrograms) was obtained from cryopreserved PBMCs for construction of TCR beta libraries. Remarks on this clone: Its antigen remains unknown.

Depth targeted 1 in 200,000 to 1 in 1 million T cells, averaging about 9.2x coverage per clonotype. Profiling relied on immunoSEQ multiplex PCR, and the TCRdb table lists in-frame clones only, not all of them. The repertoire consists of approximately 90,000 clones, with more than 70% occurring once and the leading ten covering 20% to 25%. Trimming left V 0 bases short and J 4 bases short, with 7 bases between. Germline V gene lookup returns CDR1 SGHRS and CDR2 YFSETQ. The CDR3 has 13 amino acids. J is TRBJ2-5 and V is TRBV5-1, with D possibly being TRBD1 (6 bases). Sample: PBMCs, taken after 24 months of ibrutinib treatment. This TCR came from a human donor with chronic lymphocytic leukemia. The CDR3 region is CASSLGGLETQYF. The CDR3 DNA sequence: TGCGCCAGCAGCTTGGGGGGGCTAGAGACCCAGTACTTC.